A single sample gave rise to the 18 T cell receptor beta chains below, sequenced in a study of T cells in Graves' hyperthyroidism and ophthalmopathy. There were TCR beta CDR3 regions amplified from RNA transcripts. An initial round of RT-PCR targeting the TCR CDR3 relied on the HTBI primer set. Via MiXCR, TCRdb re-called the multiplex PCR reads, giving one row per CDR3 protein. The sample yields around 300,000 distinct CDR3 sequences, 12% to 15% seen once. Sequenced input: blood. The receptors were sampled from a woman in her thirties or forties with Graves' ophthalmopathy.

V and J are TRBV6-1 and TRBJ1-1; D is unclear. Per germline, CDR1 MNHNS and CDR2 SASEGT. The CDR3 spans 14 residues. V was clipped by 3 bases and J by 0 bases, with 8 bases between them. The CDR3 DNA sequence: TGTGCCAGCAGTGAGGGCGGGTTGAACACTGAAGCTTTCTTT. Translation gives CASSEGGLNTEAFF.

This clonotype has ten or more counts. The chain employs TRBV9 and TRBJ2-7; the match to TRBD2 covers 9 bases. This CDR3 region has 14 residues. In germline, CDR1 is SGDLS, CDR2 YYNGEE. Losses at the gene ends were 0 bases for V and 4 bases for J; bases not matched to a gene: 2. CDR3 protein: CASSVGAGGYEQYF. The DNA for the CDR3 is TGTGCCAGCAGCGTAGGAGCGGGAGGTTACGAGCAGTACTTC.

This clonotype was observed at least ten times. The chain couples TRBV7-8 to TRBJ1-2; D is perhaps TRBD1 (5 bases). This CDR3 is built from 13 residues. Trimming stripped 8 bases from V and 4 bases from J, with 14 bases between. Germline CDR1 SGHVS, CDR2 FQNEAQ. The CDR3 region has the DNA TGTGCCAGCTCCCATCCGGGGACCTATGGCTACACCTTC. Translation gives CASSHPGTYGYTF.

This clonotype was picked up many times. V usage is TRBV20-1 and J usage is TRBJ2-7; D perhaps matches TRBD2 (7 bases). With 6 bases removed from V and 5 bases from J, the gap between germline ends came to 17 bases. The CDR3 is 13 amino acids. CDR1 is DFQATT, CDR2 SNEGSKA, per germline (reference sequence). This CDR3 reads CSAGGRGQNEQYF. The CDR3 nucleotides are TGCAGTGCCGGGGGGCGGGGGCAGAACGAGCAGTACTTC.

As for this clonotype: Just one base apart from a much larger clone, this may be a read error. The V and J genes are TRBV3-1 and TRBJ1-1; no definite D call. Trimming took off 2 bases at V and 4 bases at J, with 5 bases between the two ends. CDR1 is LGHDT and CDR2 is YNNKEL in the germline V gene (reference sequence). This CDR3 is 12 amino acids long. The CDR3 region has the DNA TGTGCCAGCAGCCAATTCGGCACTGAAGCTTTCTTT. This gives the protein CASSQFGTEAFF.

Concerning this clonotype itself: A much larger clone lies a single base off, so this may be a read error. V gene TRBV6-1 combines with J gene TRBJ1-5; TRBD1 is a possible D gene (6 bases). This CDR3 is 13 amino acids long. In germline, CDR1 is MNHNS, CDR2 SASEGT. The V end lost 6 bases, the J end lost 4 bases, and 10 bases lay between the germline ends. The CDR3 region is CASRPDRNQPQHF. The DNA of the CDR3 is TGTGCCAGCAGGCCCGACAGGAATCAGCCCCAGCATTTT.

Remarks on this clonotype: A much larger clone is a single base away; this may be a read error. In DNA form, the CDR3 reads TGTGCCAGCAGCCAAAATCGTCGGGGTGGTTCAGCCCTCCACTTT. It yields the protein CASSQNRRGGSALHF. J is TRBJ1-6 and V is TRBV7-9; D unresolved. Germline lookup yields CDR1 SEHNR and CDR2 FQNEAQ (reference sequence). The length of the CDR3 is 15 residues. Combining the CDR3 with reference TRBV7-9 and TRBJ1-6 gives the whole variable domain DTGVSQNPRHKITKRGQNVTFRCDPISEHNRLYWYRQTLGQGPEFLTYFQNEAQLEKSRLLSDRFSAERPKGSFSTLEIQRTEQGDSAMYLCASSQNRRGGSALHFGNGTRLTVT.

In its sample, this clonotype was seen a few times. The chain is built from TRBV3-1 and TRBJ2-1; 11 nucleotides align to TRBD1. Germline CDR1 LGHDT, CDR2 YNNKEL (reference sequence). The CDR3 sequence is 15 residues long. V was pared by 4 bases and J by 6 bases, with 5 bases of the junction left unmatched. The CDR3 here is CASSLDRGLGNEQFF. The CDR3 DNA is TGTGCCAGCAGCCTGGACAGGGGGCTAGGCAATGAGCAGTTCTTC.

In its sample, this clonotype was seen many times. V gene TRBV7-6 combines with J gene TRBJ2-1; D is unresolved. CDR1 and CDR2 (germline): SGHVS, FNYEAQ. The CDR3 has 12 amino acids. V lost 3 bases and J 8 bases, leaving 8 bases between the germline ends. CDR3 in DNA: TGTGCCAGCAGCTTGATAGGGTATGAGCAGTTCTTC. This encodes CASSLIGYEQFF. Full variable domain (remainder filled in from reference TRBV7-6 and TRBJ2-1): GAGVSQSPRYKVTKRGQDVALRCDPISGHVSLYWYRQALGQGPEFLTYFNYEAQQDKSGLPNDRFSAERPEGSISTLTIQRTEQRDSAMYRCASSLIGYEQFFGPGTRLTVL.

This clonotype has only a few counts. The rearrangement uses TRBV11-3 and TRBJ2-7; no clear D gene. V gave up 0 bases and J gave up 5 bases, with 11 bases separating them. Germline V lookup: CDR1 SGHNT, CDR2 YENEEA. The CDR3 is 14 residues long. The CDR3 DNA reads as TGTGCCAGCAGCTTAGATTGGGGATCCAACGAGCAGTACTTC. Amino acids: CASSLDWGSNEQYF.

This clonotype was counted at least ten times. The gene calls are TRBV2 and TRBJ1-5; the D is unclear. The CDR3 sequence is 14 residues long. The ends were cut back, 2 bases at V and 0 bases at J, with 5 bases in the middle. Germline loops: CDR1 SNHLY, CDR2 FYNNEI. The CDR3 sequence is CASSETYSNQPQHF. The CDR3 region has the DNA TGTGCCAGCAGTGAAACGTATAGCAATCAGCCCCAGCATTTT.

This clonotype has only a few counts. The V gene is TRBV7-8, the J gene TRBJ1-5; D is possibly TRBD1 (5 bases). Germline-derived CDR1 and CDR2 are SGHVS and FQNEAQ. V was pared by 2 bases and J by 0 bases, with 14 bases between. There are 17 residues in the CDR3. This CDR3 reads CASSLSGTLYSNQPQHF. The CDR3 DNA is TGTGCCAGCAGCTTAAGTGGGACTCTCTATAGCAATCAGCCCCAGCATTTT. Complete variable domain (other parts from reference TRBV7-8 and TRBJ1-5): GAGVSQSPRYKVAKRGQDVALRCDPISGHVSLFWYQQALGQGPEFLTYFQNEAQLDKSGLPSDRFFAERPEGSVSTLKIQRTQQEDSAVYLCASSLSGTLYSNQPQHFGDGTRLSIL.

V gene TRBV10-3 combines with J gene TRBJ2-7; TRBD1 aligns across 7 bases. CDR1 and CDR2 (germline): ENHRY, SYGVKD. The CDR3 sequence is 19 residues long. J lost 5 bases, V lost 3 bases, and 22 bases had no gene match. CDR3 bases: TGTGCCATCAGTGACCCGGACAGGACGCCGGACCCCGTCCCCCACGAGCAGTACTTC. Protein: CAISDPDRTPDPVPHEQYF.

The sample holds many counts of this clonotype. The CDR3 loop is CASTVGSGNTIYF. The CDR3 DNA reads TGTGCCAGCACCGTGGGCTCTGGAAACACCATATATTTT. The rearrangement uses TRBV2 and TRBJ1-3, with D uncertain. CDR3 size: 13 residues. Per the germline V gene, CDR1 is SNHLY and CDR2 is FYNNEI. Between the trimmed V and J ends, which lost 7 bases and 0 bases, there was a span of 7 bases. The whole variable domain, filled in from reference TRBV2 and TRBJ1-3, reads EPEVTQTPSHQVTQMGQEVILRCVPISNHLYFYWYRQILGQKVEFLVSFYNNEISEKSEIFDDQFSVERPDGSNFTLKIRSTKLEDSAMYFCASTVGSGNTIYFGEGSWLTVV.

This clonotype was observed a few times. V usage is TRBV6-2 or TRBV6-3 and J usage is TRBJ2-5; 13 bases map to TRBD2. After removal of 4 bases from V and 8 bases from J, the junction contained 10 bases not matched to a gene. This CDR3 comprises 16 residues. CDR1 and CDR2 (germline): MNHEY, SVGEGT. The CDR3, as DNA: TGTGCCAGCAGTTCCGGACTAGCGGGAGTATCTAGAACCCAGTACTTC. It yields the protein CASSSGLAGVSRTQYF.

This clonotype was detected many times. The V call is TRBV12-3 or TRBV12-4, the J call TRBJ1-2; unclear D gene. The CDR3 has 15 amino acids. V dropped 3 bases and J dropped 4 bases, with 15 bases sitting between them. The CDR3 DNA reads TGTGCCAGCAGTTTTAGCGGCAGTCGTCGCTATGGCTACACCTTC. As protein: CASSFSGSRRYGYTF.

There are a few counts of this clonotype. J is TRBJ2-1 and V is TRBV30; the match to TRBD1 covers 9 bases. Germline assignment: CDR1 GTSNPN and CDR2 SVGIG (reference sequence). Trimming took 2 bases from V and 4 from J; bases not matched to a gene: 6. CDR3 length: 15 amino acids. The CDR3 sequence: CAWSPRDRAYNEQFF. The CDR3, as DNA: TGTGCCTGGAGTCCCCGGGACAGGGCTTACAATGAGCAGTTCTTC.

This clonotype occurred many times. Written as DNA, the CDR3 is TGTGCCAGCACGGGAGGCAGGGAGAATCAGCCCCAGCATTTT. This codes for CASTGGRENQPQHF. The genes are TRBV2 and TRBJ1-5; perhaps TRBD1 as D (5 bases). The V and J ends lost 7 bases and 4 bases respectively, with 14 bases between them. This CDR3 has 14 residues. CDR1 is SNHLY and CDR2 is FYNNEI in the germline V gene.